These T cell receptor beta chains were read from a single sample in a study of T cell repertoires in cytomegalovirus infection. MiXCR was run by TCRdb on the reads, yielding one entry per CDR3 protein. The data show approximately 71,000 distinct CDR3 sequences, about 4% seen once. Sequenced material: PBMCs. These receptors were taken from a human donor in good health (CMV status not recorded). Some clones in this sample may be carry-over from other donors' samples. The CDR3 runs from the conserved cysteine through the conserved F or W. D genes are given only for firm matches. Sizes are listed as once, few, many, or a class for an expanded clone.

V gene	J gene	D gene	clone size	CDR3 DNA	CDR3 protein
TRBV28	TRBJ2-1	TRBD1	many	TGTGCCAGCAGGCAGGGGGCACGTAGTGAGCAGTTCTTC	CASRQGARSEQFF
TRBV3-1	TRBJ2-7	TRBD2	many	TGTGCCAGCAGCCCGAGGACTAGTGTTCTTTACGAGCAGTACTTC	CASSPRTSVLYEQYF
TRBV7-2	TRBJ1-5	TRBD1	many	TGTGCCAGCAGCCGCGGGGACAGGGGGCAGAGCAATCAGCCCCAGCATTTT	CASSRGDRGQSNQPQHF
TRBV7-2	TRBJ1-3	-	many	TGTGCCAGCAGCGCCTCGGCTGGAAACACCATATATTTT	CASSASAGNTIYF
TRBV7-8	TRBJ2-3	-	many	TGTGCCAGCAGGAGGACCGCTAGCACAGATACGCAGTATTTT	CASRRTASTDTQYF
TRBV11-2	TRBJ2-7	TRBD2	many	TGTGCCAGCAGCTCGATCGTCCCTAGCGGGAGAAGTTACGAGCAGTACTTC	CASSSIVPSGRSYEQYF
TRBV7-2	TRBJ2-7	TRBD2	many	TGTGCCAGCTGGGACTACGTGGGGGAGCAGTACTTC	CASWDYVGEQYF
TRBV7-2	TRBJ1-5	-	many	TGTGCCAGCAGCTTAGATTCAGGCGACAAGCCCCAGCATTTT	CASSLDSGDKPQHF
TRBV20-1	TRBJ2-2	-	many	TGCAGTGCGGAAGAAACCAACACCGGGGAGCTGTTTTTT	CSAEETNTGELFF
TRBV6-6	TRBJ1-1	TRBD1	many	TGTGCCAGCAGAACAGGGGGGGGGTACACTGAAGCTTTCTTT	CASRTGGGYTEAFF
TRBV7-2	TRBJ1-2	TRBD1	many	TGTGCCAGCAGTAGACAGGGGATCGGGAGCTACACCTTC	CASSRQGIGSYTF
TRBV12-3/TRBV12-4	TRBJ1-5	-	many	TGTGCCAGCAGCTTAGGAGGGGGCAATCAGCCCCAGCATTTT	CASSLGGGNQPQHF
TRBV6-6	TRBJ2-5	-	many	TGTGCCAGCAGTTACTCGATTTATCCAGACGGTGATTTTCAAGAGACCCAGTACTTC	CASSYSIYPDGDFQETQYF
TRBV20-1	TRBJ2-1	TRBD1	many	TGCAGTGCTAGGACAGGGGGTTCTCACAATGAGCAGTTCTTC	CSARTGGSHNEQFF
TRBV7-2	TRBJ1-1	-	many	TGTGCCAGCAGCTTGAAAGCGAACACTGAAGCTTTCTTT	CASSLKANTEAFF
TRBV6-2/TRBV6-3	TRBJ1-5	-	many	TGTGCCAGCAGTCCCCGCTACTGGCCCCAGCATTTT	CASSPRYWPQHF
TRBV20-1	TRBJ2-5	TRBD1	many	TGCAGTGCTAGAGATGCGACAGGGTCGTACCAAGAGACCCAGTACTTC	CSARDATGSYQETQYF
TRBV7-2	TRBJ1-3	-	many	TGTGCCAGCAGCGCCTCCGGGACGGCGAGGAACACCATATATTTT	CASSASGTARNTIYF
TRBV5-4	TRBJ2-3	TRBD2	many	TGTGCCAGCAGCTCCGGCCTAGCGGGAGGGCCCACAGATACGCAGTATTTT	CASSSGLAGGPTDTQYF
TRBV28	TRBJ2-4	-	many	TGTGCCAGCAGTTTCTCTTTTAGCGGACCCTTAGCCAAAAACATTCAGTACTTC	CASSFSFSGPLAKNIQYF
TRBV7-2	TRBJ1-6	-	many	TGTGCCAGCAGCTTTTCCGCGTCTTCACCCCTCCACTTT	CASSFSASSPLHF
TRBV11-2	TRBJ2-7	TRBD1	many	TGTGCCAGCAGCTTTAGACAGGGATATGGCTACGAGCAGTACTTC	CASSFRQGYGYEQYF
TRBV6-2/TRBV6-3	TRBJ1-2	TRBD1	many	TGTGCCAGCTTCGCTACCGGGACAGGGAATGGCTACACCTTC	CASFATGTGNGYTF
TRBV10-3	TRBJ2-1	TRBD2	many	TGTGCCACTCGACTAGCGGGAGGGGTAAATGAGCAGTTCTTC	CATRLAGGVNEQFF
TRBV6-2/TRBV6-3	TRBJ2-7	-	many	TGTGCCAGCAGCAACATAGCCTACGAGCAGTACTTC	CASSNIAYEQYF
TRBV5-1	TRBJ2-7	TRBD2	many	TGCGCCAGCCAACTAGCGGGGGGTCACTACGAGCAGTACTTC	CASQLAGGHYEQYF
TRBV10-3	TRBJ2-5	-	many	TGTGCCATCAGTGGAAGGTTACATGAGACCCAGTACTTC	CAISGRLHETQYF
TRBV6-8	TRBJ2-7	-	many	TGTGCCAGCAGCGTCACAGGGGGGGTATACGAGCAGTACTTC	CASSVTGGVYEQYF
TRBV5-1	TRBJ2-5	TRBD1	few	TGCGCCAGCAGCTTGGCCGGAAGACAGGGGCGAGAGACCCAGTACTTC	CASSLAGRQGRETQYF
TRBV7-9	TRBJ1-4	TRBD1	many	TGTGCCAGCAGCAAACACAGGGGTTGGGCGAATGAAAAACTGTTTTTT	CASSKHRGWANEKLFF
TRBV28	TRBJ1-5	-	few	TGTGCCAGCAGCCTGAGTAGGGGTGGCAATCAGCCCCAGCATTTT	CASSLSRGGNQPQHF
TRBV7-2	TRBJ2-7	TRBD2	many	TGTGCCAGCAGCCCCACTAGCGGGCCCACCTACGAGCAGTACTTC	CASSPTSGPTYEQYF
TRBV7-8	TRBJ1-1	-	many	TGTGCCAGCAGCTTTGGCAAGAACACTGAAGCTTTCTTT	CASSFGKNTEAFF
TRBV7-8	TRBJ1-5	TRBD1	many	TGTGCCAGCAGCTTGACAGGGATGGGCAATCAGCCCCAGCATTTT	CASSLTGMGNQPQHF
TRBV28	TRBJ1-1	-	many	TGTGCCAGCAGCCAGGGACGGACGGCTTTCTTT	CASSQGRTAFF